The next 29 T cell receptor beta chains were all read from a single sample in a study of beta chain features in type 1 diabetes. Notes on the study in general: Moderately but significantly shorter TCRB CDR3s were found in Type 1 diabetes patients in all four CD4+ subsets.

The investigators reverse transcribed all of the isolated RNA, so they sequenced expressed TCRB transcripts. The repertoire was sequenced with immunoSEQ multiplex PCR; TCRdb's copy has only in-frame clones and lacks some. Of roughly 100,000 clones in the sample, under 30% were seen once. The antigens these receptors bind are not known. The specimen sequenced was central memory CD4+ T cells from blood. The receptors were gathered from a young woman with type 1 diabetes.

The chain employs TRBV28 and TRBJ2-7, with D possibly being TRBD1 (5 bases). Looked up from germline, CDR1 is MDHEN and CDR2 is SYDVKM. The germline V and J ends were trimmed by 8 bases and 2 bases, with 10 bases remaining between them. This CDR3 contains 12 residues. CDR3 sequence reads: CASWGQTYEQYF. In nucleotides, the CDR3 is TGTGCCAGCTGGGGCCAAACCTACGAGCAGTACTTC. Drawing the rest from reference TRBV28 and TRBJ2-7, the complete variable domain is DVKVTQSSRYLVKRTGEKVFLECVQDMDHENMFWYRQDPGLGLRLIYFSYDVKMKEKGDIPEGYSVSREKKERFSLILESASTNQTSMYLCASWGQTYEQYFGPGTRLTVT.

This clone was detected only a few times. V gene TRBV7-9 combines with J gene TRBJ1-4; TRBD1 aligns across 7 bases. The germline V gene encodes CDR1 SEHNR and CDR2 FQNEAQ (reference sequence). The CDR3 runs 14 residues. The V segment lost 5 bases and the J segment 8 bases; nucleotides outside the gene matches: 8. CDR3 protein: CASSGTANGEKLFF. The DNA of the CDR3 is TGTGCCAGCAGCGGGACAGCCAACGGGGAAAAACTGTTTTTT.

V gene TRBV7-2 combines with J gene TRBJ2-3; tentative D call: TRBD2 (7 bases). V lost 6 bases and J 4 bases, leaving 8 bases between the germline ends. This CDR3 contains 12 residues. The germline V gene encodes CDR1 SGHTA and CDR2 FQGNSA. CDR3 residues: CASRGGPDTQYF. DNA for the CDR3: TGTGCCAGCAGGGGGGGGCCAGATACGCAGTATTTT.

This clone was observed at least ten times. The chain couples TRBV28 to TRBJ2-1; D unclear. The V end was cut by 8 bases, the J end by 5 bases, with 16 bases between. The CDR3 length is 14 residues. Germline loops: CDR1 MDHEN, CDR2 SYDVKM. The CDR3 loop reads CASHEARRDNEQFF. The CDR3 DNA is TGTGCCAGCCACGAGGCCCGCCGAGACAATGAGCAGTTCTTC.

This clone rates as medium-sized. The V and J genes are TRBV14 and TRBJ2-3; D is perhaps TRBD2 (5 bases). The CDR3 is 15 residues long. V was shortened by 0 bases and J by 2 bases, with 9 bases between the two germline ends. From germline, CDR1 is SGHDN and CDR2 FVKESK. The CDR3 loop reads CASSQDDYYTDTQYF. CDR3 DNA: TGTGCCAGCAGCCAAGATGACTACTACACAGATACGCAGTATTTT.

The CDR3 spells CASSPGLRNTIYF. CDR3 in DNA: TGTGCCAGCTCACCAGGTCTAAGAAACACCATATATTTT. The rearrangement links TRBV18 to TRBJ1-3; no clear D. The CDR3 totals 13 residues. Trimming removed 2 bases from V and 5 bases from J, with 7 bases in between. Germline V gene sequence: CDR1 KGHSH, CDR2 LQKENI.

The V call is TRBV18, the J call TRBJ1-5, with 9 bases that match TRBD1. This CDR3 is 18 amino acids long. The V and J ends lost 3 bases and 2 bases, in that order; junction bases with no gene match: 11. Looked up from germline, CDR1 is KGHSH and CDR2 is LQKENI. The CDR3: CASSPANSQGAGNQPQHF. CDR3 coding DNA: TGTGCCAGCTCACCGGCTAATTCACAGGGGGCTGGCAATCAGCCCCAGCATTTT.

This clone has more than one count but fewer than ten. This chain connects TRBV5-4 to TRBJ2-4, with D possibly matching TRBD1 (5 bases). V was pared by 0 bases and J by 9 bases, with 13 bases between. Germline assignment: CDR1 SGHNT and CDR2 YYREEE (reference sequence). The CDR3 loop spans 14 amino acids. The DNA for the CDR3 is TGTGCCAGCAGCTTGGCGGGCCGGCAGGGCATTCAGTACTTC. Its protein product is CASSLAGRQGIQYF.

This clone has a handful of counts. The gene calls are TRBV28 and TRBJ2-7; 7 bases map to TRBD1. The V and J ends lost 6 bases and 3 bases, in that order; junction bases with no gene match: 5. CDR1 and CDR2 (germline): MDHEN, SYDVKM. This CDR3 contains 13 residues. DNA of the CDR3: TGTGCCAGCAGCCCAGACAGGGTCTACGAGCAGTACTTC. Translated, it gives CASSPDRVYEQYF.

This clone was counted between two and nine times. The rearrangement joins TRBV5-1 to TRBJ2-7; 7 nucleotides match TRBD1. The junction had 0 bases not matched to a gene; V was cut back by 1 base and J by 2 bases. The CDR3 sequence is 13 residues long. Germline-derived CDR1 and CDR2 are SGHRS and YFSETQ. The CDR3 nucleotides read TGCGCCAGCAGCTTGACAGGGGCCTACGAGCAGTACTTC. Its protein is CASSLTGAYEQYF.

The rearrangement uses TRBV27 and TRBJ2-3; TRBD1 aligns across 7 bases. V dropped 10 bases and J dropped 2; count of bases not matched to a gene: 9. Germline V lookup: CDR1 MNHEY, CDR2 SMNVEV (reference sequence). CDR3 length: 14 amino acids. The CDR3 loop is CATKPGQSTDTQYF. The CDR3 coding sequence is TGTGCCACCAAACCGGGACAGTCCACAGATACGCAGTATTTT.

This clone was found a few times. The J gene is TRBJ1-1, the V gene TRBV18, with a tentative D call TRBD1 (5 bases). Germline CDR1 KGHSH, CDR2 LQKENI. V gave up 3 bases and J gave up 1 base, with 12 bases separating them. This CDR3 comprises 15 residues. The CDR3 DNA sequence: TGTGCCAGCTCACCGATCAGGGTCAGGAACACTGAAGCTTTCTTT. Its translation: CASSPIRVRNTEAFF.

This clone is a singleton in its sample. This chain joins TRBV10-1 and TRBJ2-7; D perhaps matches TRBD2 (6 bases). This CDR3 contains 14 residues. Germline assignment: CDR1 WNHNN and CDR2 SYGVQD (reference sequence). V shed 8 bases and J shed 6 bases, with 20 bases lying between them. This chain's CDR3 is CASRGGVSTCEQYV. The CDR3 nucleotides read TGCGCCAGCCGCGGAGGGGTTTCGACTTGCGAGCAGTACGTC.

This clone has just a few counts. In nucleotides, the CDR3 is TGTGCCAGCAGTTACACCCGAGGGCACTACGAGCAGTACTTC. Translating gives CASSYTRGHYEQYF. The chain is built from TRBV6-6 and TRBJ2-7; D perhaps matches TRBD2 (5 bases). Per the germline V gene, CDR1 is MNHNY and CDR2 is SVGAGI (reference sequence). There are 14 residues in the CDR3. Trimming shortened V by 2 bases and J by 3 bases, and 11 bases separated the two germline ends.

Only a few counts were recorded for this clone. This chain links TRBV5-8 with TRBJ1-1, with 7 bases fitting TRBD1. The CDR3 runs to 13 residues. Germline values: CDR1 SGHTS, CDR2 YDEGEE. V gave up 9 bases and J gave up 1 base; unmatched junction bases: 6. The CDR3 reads CATPGQRNTEAFF. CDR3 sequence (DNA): TGTGCCACCCCGGGACAGAGGAACACTGAAGCTTTCTTT.

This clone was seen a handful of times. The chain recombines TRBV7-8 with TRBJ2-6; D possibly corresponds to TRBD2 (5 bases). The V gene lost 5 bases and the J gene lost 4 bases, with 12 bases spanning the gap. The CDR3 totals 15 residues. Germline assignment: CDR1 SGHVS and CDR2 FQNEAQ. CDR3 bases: TGTGCCAGCAGCAGAACGGGGTCCGGGGCCAACGTCCTGACTTTC. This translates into CASSRTGSGANVLTF.

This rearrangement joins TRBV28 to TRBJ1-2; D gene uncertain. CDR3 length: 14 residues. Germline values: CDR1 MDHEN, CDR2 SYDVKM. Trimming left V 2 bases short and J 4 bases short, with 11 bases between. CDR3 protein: CASSLQDLIYGYTF. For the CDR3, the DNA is TGTGCCAGCAGTTTACAGGACTTGATCTATGGCTACACCTTC.

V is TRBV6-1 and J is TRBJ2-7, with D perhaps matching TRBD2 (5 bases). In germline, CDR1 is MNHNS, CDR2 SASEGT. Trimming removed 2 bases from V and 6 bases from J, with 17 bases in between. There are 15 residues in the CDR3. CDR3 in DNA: TGTGCCAGCAGTGAATTCCCCGACTACTCCGGCGAGCAGTACTTC. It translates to CASSEFPDYSGEQYF.

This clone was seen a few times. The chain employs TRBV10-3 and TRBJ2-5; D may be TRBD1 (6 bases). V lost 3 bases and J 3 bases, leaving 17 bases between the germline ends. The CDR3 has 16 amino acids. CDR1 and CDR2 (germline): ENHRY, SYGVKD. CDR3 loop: CAISDDSAQGKETQYF. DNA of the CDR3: TGTGCCATCAGTGATGATAGCGCCCAGGGGAAAGAGACCCAGTACTTC.

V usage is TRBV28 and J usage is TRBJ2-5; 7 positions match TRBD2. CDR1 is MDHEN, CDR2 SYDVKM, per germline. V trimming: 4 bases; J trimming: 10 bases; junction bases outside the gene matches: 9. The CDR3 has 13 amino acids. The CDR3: CASSWGGVPDQYF. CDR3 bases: TGTGCCAGCAGTTGGGGAGGGGTACCAGACCAGTACTTC. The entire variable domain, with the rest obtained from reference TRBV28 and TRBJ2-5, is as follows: DVKVTQSSRYLVKRTGEKVFLECVQDMDHENMFWYRQDPGLGLRLIYFSYDVKMKEKGDIPEGYSVSREKKERFSLILESASTNQTSMYLCASSWGGVPDQYFGPGTRLLVL.

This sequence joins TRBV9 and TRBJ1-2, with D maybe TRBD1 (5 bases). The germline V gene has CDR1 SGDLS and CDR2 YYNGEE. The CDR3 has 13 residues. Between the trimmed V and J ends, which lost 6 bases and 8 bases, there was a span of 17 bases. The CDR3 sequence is CASNPGGGGGYTF. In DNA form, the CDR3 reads TGTGCCAGCAATCCCGGGGGGGGAGGCGGCTACACCTTC.

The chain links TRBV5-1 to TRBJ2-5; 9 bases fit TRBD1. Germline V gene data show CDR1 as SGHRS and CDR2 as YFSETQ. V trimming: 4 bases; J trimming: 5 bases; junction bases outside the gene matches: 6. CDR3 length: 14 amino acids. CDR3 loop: CASSAGQGRETQYF. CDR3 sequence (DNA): TGCGCCAGCAGCGCGGGACAGGGCCGGGAGACCCAGTACTTC.

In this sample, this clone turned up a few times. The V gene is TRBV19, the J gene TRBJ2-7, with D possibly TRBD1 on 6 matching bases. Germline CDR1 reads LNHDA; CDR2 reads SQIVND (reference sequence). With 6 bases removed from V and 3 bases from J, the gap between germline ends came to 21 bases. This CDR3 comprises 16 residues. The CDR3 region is CASSRREAGVNYEQYF. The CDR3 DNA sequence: TGTGCCAGTAGCCGTCGTGAGGCAGGGGTGAACTACGAGCAGTACTTC.

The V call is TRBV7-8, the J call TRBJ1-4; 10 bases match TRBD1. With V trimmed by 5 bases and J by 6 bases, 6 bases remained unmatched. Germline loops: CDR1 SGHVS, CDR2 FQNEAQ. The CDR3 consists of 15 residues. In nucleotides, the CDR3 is TGTGCCAGCAGCGCGACCGGGACAGGGGATGAAAAACTGTTTTTT. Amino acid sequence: CASSATGTGDEKLFF.

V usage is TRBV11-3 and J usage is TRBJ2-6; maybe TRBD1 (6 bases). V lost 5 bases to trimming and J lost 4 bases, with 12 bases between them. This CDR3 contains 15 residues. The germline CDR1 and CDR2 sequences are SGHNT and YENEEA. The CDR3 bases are TGTGCCAGCAGCCCAGGGGTGGCCGGGGCCAACGTCCTGACTTTC. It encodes CASSPGVAGANVLTF.

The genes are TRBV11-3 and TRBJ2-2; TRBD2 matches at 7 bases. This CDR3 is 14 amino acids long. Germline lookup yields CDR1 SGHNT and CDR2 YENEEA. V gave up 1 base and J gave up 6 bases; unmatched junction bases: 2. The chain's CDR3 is CASSLGGLAGELFF. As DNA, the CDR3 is TGTGCCAGCAGCTTAGGTGGACTAGCCGGGGAGCTGTTTTTT.

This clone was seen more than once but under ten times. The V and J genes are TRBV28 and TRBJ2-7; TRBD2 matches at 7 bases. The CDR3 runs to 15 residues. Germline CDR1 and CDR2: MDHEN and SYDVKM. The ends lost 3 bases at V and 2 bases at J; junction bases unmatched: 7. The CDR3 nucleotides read TGTGCCAGCAGTTTGGCGGCGGCGGGGGCCTACGAGCAGTACTTC. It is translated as CASSLAAAGAYEQYF. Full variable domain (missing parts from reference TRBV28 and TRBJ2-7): DVKVTQSSRYLVKRTGEKVFLECVQDMDHENMFWYRQDPGLGLRLIYFSYDVKMKEKGDIPEGYSVSREKKERFSLILESASTNQTSMYLCASSLAAAGAYEQYFGPGTRLTVT.

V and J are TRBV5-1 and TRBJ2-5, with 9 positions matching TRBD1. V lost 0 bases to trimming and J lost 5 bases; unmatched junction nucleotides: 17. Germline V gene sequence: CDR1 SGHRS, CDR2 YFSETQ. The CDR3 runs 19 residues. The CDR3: CASSLEGLGQGGLEETQYF. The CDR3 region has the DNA TGCGCCAGCAGCTTGGAAGGGTTGGGACAGGGAGGCCTAGAGGAGACCCAGTACTTC.

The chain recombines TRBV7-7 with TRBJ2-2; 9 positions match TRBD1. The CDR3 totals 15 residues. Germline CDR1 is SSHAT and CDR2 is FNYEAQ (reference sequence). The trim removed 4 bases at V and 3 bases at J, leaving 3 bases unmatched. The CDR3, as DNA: TGTGCCAGCAGCTGGGACAGGGCCCACACCGGGGAGCTGTTTTTT. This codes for CASSWDRAHTGELFF.